This entry lists 12 T cell receptor beta chains sequenced from one sample in a study of blood T cell repertoires in COVID-19. Measured with immunoSEQ multiplex PCR; TCRdb has only the in-frame clones, and not every one. The sample lists about 270,000 clones, around nine tenths occurring once. Sequencing input: peripheral blood. The source of these receptors is a man in his forties with active or convalescent COVID-19.

This chain uses TRBV19 with TRBJ2-1; TRBD2 aligns across 11 bases. Trimming removed 3 bases from V and 9 bases from J; junction bases left unmatched: 7. The CDR3 is 15 residues long. CDR1 is LNHDA, CDR2 SQIVND, per germline (reference sequence). The CDR3 DNA is TGTGCCAGTAGTATTGACCTAGCGGGAGGCGCTGAGCAGTTCTTC. It codes for CASSIDLAGGAEQFF.

The chain couples TRBV7-9 to TRBJ1-2; tentative D call: TRBD1 (5 bases). V lost 3 bases to trimming and J lost 4 bases, with 9 bases between them. The CDR3 has 13 amino acids. CDR1 and CDR2 (germline): SEHNR, FQNEAQ (reference sequence). The CDR3 DNA follows: TGTGCCAGCAGCTTCACCCAGGGCTATGGCTACACCTTC. This codes for CASSFTQGYGYTF.

The rearrangement links TRBV5-1 to TRBJ1-4; TRBD1 might be the D (6 bases). V lost 0 bases and J lost 5, with 8 bases in between. Germline assignment: CDR1 SGHRS and CDR2 YFSETQ. There are 14 residues in the CDR3. CDR3 in DNA: TGCGCCAGCAGCTTGGGAGGGGGAAATGAAAAACTGTTTTTT. Translation: CASSLGGGNEKLFF.

The chain combines TRBV18 with TRBJ1-2; tentatively, D is TRBD1 (6 bases). CDR1 is KGHSH, CDR2 LQKENI, per germline. The CDR3 extends over 15 amino acids. Trimming pared 3 bases from V and 6 bases from J, leaving 17 bases between. The CDR3 DNA sequence: TGTGCCAGCTCACCCGGCGACGGGACACCCAATGGCTACACCTTC. Protein sequence: CASSPGDGTPNGYTF.

The chain is built from TRBV9 and TRBJ2-3; 12 bases agree with TRBD2. The trim removed 4 bases at V and 3 bases at J, leaving 3 bases unmatched. CDR3 length equals 15 residues. Germline lookup yields CDR1 SGDLS and CDR2 YYNGEE. The CDR3, as DNA: TGTGCCAGCAGCCCTAGCGGGGGGGCGACAGATACGCAGTATTTT. This sequence encodes CASSPSGGATDTQYF.

The sample holds a few counts of this clone. The chain is built from TRBV5-1 and TRBJ1-1; D not resolved. Germline loops: CDR1 SGHRS, CDR2 YFSETQ. CDR3 length: 15 amino acids. V was trimmed by 2 bases and J by 1 base, leaving 12 bases between them. CDR3 sequence (DNA): TGCGCCAGCAGCTTCCCCCTAGGTCCGAACACTGAAGCTTTCTTT. Amino acid sequence: CASSFPLGPNTEAFF.

The J gene is TRBJ2-7, the V gene TRBV7-9, with 7 positions matching TRBD2. The junction had 5 bases not matched to a gene; V was cut back by 3 bases and J by 0 bases. The CDR3 contains 15 residues. Germline assignment: CDR1 SEHNR and CDR2 FQNEAQ (reference sequence). As DNA, the CDR3 is TGTGCCAGCAGCTTCCTCGAGCGGGACTCCTACGAGCAGTACTTC. It specifies CASSFLERDSYEQYF.

The V call is TRBV7-9, the J call TRBJ2-3, with TRBD2 identical over 12 bases. The CDR3 extends over 18 amino acids. The V and J ends lost 5 bases and 1 base, in that order; junction bases with no gene match: 10. The germline gives CDR1 SEHNR, CDR2 FQNEAQ (reference sequence). CDR3 bases: TGTGCCAGCAGCCCAGCCGGACTAGCGGGAATCGGCACAGATACGCAGTATTTT. Its translation: CASSPAGLAGIGTDTQYF.

This sequence joins TRBV9 and TRBJ1-1, with D unclear. The ends were cut back, 0 bases at V and 1 base at J, with 7 bases in the middle. The CDR3 runs 14 residues. Per the germline V gene, CDR1 is SGDLS and CDR2 is YYNGEE. The CDR3 nucleotides read TGTGCCAGCAGCGTAGTGGGCCAGAACACTGAAGCTTTCTTT. Encoded protein: CASSVVGQNTEAFF. Full variable domain (missing parts from reference TRBV9 and TRBJ1-1): DSGVTQTPKHLITATGQRVTLRCSPRSGDLSVYWYQQSLDQGLQFLIQYYNGEERAKGNILERFSAQQFPDLHSELNLSSLELGDSALYFCASSVVGQNTEAFFGQGTRLTVV.

This sequence joins TRBV27 and TRBJ1-1; 7 positions match TRBD1. The V gene's germline CDR1 is MNHEY and CDR2 SMNVEV (reference sequence). The J segment lost 5 bases and the V segment lost 2 bases, leaving 2 bases of the junction unmatched. This CDR3 spans 13 amino acids. CDR3 in DNA: TGTGCCAGCAGTTTAGACAGGGAAACTGAAGCTTTCTTT. Translating gives CASSLDRETEAFF.

The chain links TRBV6-1 to TRBJ2-3; 9 bases are a match to TRBD2. V trimming: 1 base; J trimming: 5 bases; junction bases outside the gene matches: 4. There are 15 residues in the CDR3. CDR1 and CDR2 from the germline V gene are MNHNS and SASEGT. The CDR3 DNA reads as TGTGCCAGCAGTGAAGTAGCGGGAGATAGAGATACGCAGTATTTT. It encodes CASSEVAGDRDTQYF.

The chain employs TRBV18 and TRBJ1-4; perhaps TRBD1 as D (6 bases). From germline, CDR1 is KGHSH and CDR2 LQKENI. V was shortened by 0 bases and J by 5 bases, with 16 bases between the two germline ends. CDR3 length equals 17 residues. This CDR3 is CASSPPLGAVRNEKLFF. The CDR3 coding sequence is TGTGCCAGCTCACCACCTCTGGGGGCGGTAAGGAATGAAAAACTGTTTTTT.